This TCR beta chain was retrieved from a study of T cells in localized non-small cell lung cancer. The CDR3 is made up of 14 amino acids. Trimming removed 5 bases from V and 7 bases from J, with 18 bases in between. Germline lookup yields CDR1 SGHVS and CDR2 FNYEAQ. Here immunoSEQ multiplex PCR was the method, and the copy in TCRdb shows in-frame clones only, minus some. Among about 1,600 clones listed, 27% were seen once. A few counts support this clone. Its antigen is as yet unknown. Study-level points and caveats: Uninvolved adjacent lung showed peak T cell clonality, exceeding tumor. Sequencing involved a lone tumor region, leaving heterogeneity possible. Among the top 100 tumor clones, a median about 60 appeared in adjacent lung.

The rearrangement uses TRBV7-6 and TRBJ2-7; tentatively, D is TRBD1 (5 bases). The sequencing used lung tumor tissue, collected before any cancer treatment. The sequence came from a female donor over 55 with stage II lung adenocarcinoma. CDR3 nucleotide sequence: TGTGCCAGCAGCCCTGGGGCGCTCTCCGGAGAGCAGTACTTC. This gives the protein CASSPGALSGEQYF.